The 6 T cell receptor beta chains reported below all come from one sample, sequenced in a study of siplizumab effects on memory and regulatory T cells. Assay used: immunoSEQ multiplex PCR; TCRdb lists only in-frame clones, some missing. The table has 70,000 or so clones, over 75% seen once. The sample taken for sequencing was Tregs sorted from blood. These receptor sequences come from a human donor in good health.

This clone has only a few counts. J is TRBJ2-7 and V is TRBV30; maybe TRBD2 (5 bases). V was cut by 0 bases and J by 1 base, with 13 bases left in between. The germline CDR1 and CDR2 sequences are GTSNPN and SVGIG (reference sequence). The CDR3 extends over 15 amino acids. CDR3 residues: CAWSVARAESYEQYF. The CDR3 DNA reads TGTGCCTGGAGTGTAGCCCGAGCGGAGTCCTACGAGCAGTACTTC.

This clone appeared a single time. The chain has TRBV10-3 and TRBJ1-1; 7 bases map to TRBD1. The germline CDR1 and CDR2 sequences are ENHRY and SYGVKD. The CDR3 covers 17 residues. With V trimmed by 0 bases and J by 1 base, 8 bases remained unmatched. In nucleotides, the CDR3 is TGTGCCATCAGTGAGTCGAAGGGGGCCGCGGGGAACACTGAAGCTTTCTTT. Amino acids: CAISESKGAAGNTEAFF.

In nucleotides, the CDR3 is TGTGCCAGCGGGGCGGGAGGGCTCCCTACTTACGAGCAGTACTTC. It codes for CASGAGGLPTYEQYF. The V call is TRBV2, the J call TRBJ2-7; 9 bases match TRBD2. The V gene end was trimmed by 8 bases and the J gene end by 4 bases; junction bases not matched to a gene: 12. The CDR3 has 15 amino acids. CDR1 and CDR2 from the germline V gene are SNHLY and FYNNEI.

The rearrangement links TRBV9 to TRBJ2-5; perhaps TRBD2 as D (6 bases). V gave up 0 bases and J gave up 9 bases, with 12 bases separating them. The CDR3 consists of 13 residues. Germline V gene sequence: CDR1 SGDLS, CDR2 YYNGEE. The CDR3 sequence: CASSVDWWGAQYF. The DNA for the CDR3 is TGTGCCAGCAGCGTAGACTGGTGGGGGGCCCAGTACTTC.

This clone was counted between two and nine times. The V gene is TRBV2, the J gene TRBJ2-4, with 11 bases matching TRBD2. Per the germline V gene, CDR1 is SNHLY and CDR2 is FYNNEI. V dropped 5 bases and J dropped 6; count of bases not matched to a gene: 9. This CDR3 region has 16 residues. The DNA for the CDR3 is TGTGCCAGCAGTCGACTAGCGGGGAGACGGATAAACATTCAGTACTTC. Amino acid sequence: CASSRLAGRRINIQYF.

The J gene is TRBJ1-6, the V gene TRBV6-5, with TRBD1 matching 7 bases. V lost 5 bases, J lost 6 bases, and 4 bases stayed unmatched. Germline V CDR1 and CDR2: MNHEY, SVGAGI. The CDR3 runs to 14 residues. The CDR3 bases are TGTGCCAGCAGTAGGGGGCAGCCTAATTCACCCCTCCACTTT. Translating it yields CASSRGQPNSPLHF.